The subject of this entry is one TCR beta chain. Its antigen is unknown. No base-level quality is on record; no much larger clone is a single base apart. The data originate from a study of CD4 T cells in relation to SARS-CoV-2 and coronaviruses (dated by TCRdb to the early 2020s). The study in broad terms: The ViraFEST assay cultured PBMCs with antigen for 10 days, then sequenced TCR beta CDR3s to find antigen-specific clonal expansions. Memory CD4+ T cell crossreactivity between SARS-CoV-2 and common cold coronavirus spike proteins was assessed at the TCR clonotype level in the study. The Adaptive Biotechnologies TCR-sequencing kit was used to sequence samples from a few pre-COVID donors and the naive versus memory experiments, whereas other data were Illumina-based. Across all 12 patients in the full convalescent cohort, ages ranged from about 21 to 75 years, with a median of 38. HLA restriction was mapped for shared crossreactive spike epitopes using patient-derived lymphoblastoid cell lines. A different, Illumina-based TCR-beta assay was used to sequence expansion assays from other donors in the study. Of the roughly twelve convalescent patients, 8 were male and 4 were female, and two of the subjects were Hispanic. Broader findings and caveats from the paper: Small numbers of patients and of tested TCRs limited the study. Since the crossreactivity analysis centred on spike protein, crossreactivity against other viral proteins was not assessed. Naive versus memory sequencing indicated the assay detects memory recall responses rather than primary responses primed during culture. Memory CD4+ clonotypes crossrecognizing SARS-CoV-2 and at least one common cold coronavirus spike were found in approximately 60% of donors. Pre-pandemic and post-infection samples were not both contributed by any donor, so tracing of the source of pre-existing responses was limited. Crossreactive clones showed significantly weaker SARS-CoV-2-driven expansion than monoreactive clones, consistent with antigenic imprinting.

Naive and memory CD4+ T cells were separated from cryopreserved PBMCs by CD4 enrichment followed by EasySep naive CD4+ T cell enrichment. For more than 8 days, sorted naive or memory CD4+ T cells (over 90,000) were cultured at a 1:1 ratio with T cell-depleted PBMCs and CEF peptides. Triplicate replicate wells were generally used for each peptide culture condition. Ficoll-Paque PLUS gradient centrifugation was used to isolate PBMCs from leukapheresis product or whole blood. The PBMCs went either fresh into the expansion assay or into cryopreservation at -140 degrees C. The QIAamp Micro DNA Kit was used to extract genomic DNA from the CD4+ T cells. The germline V gene yields ENHRY for CDR1 and SYGVKD for CDR2. Inclusive of the bounding cysteine and phenylalanine, the CDR3 is 13 residues long. Only the CDR3 DNA is retained, 39 bases long and in frame from the first base. V was cut back by 6 bases and J by 4 bases, leaving a gap of 13 bases between them.

Survey-level immunoSEQ TCR-beta sequencing was performed on DNA from CEF-cultured naive and memory CD4+ T cells. In the source study's methods: During preprocessing, nonproductive sequences were discarded, as were any CDR3s that did not begin with C, did not end with F or W, or were shorter than 7 amino acids. The MANAFEST web app was used to call antigen-specific clonotypes on the basis of expansion compared with the reference and with other culture wells. A clone was considered positive if the clone showed significant expansion compared with the reference culture in 2 of 3 replicate wells at an FDR below 0.05. Positive clones also required significant expansion versus all other tandem wells and an odds ratio above 5. Cultured and uncultured naive and memory CD4+ repertoires were searched for previously identified spike- and CEF-reactive CDR3s. Pairwise Levenshtein distance, computed with the stringdist R package after three terminal residues were trimmed from each end, was used as the measure of CDR3 homology. As stored in TCRdb, this immuneACCESS dataset retains in-frame rearrangements with V and J assigned. A fraction of the clones does not appear; measured against another copy, unresolved V genes explain less than half of the discrepancy, and the remainder lacks a known reason. The DNA was the basis for D and trimming; V, J and clone size are from that table. In all, the sample holds tens of thousands of clones, and around 82% of those were seen once. Clones ranked in the top ten supply around 1.2% of the sample.

Recombination joined TRBV10-3 with TRBJ2-7; D gene: possibly TRBD2, on 5 matching bases. The TCR originated in an adult with COVID-19. The sequenced sample consisted of naive CD4+ T cells from PBMCs, cultured in vitro. This sample's cell subset or site label indicates: naive CD4+ T cells isolated by negative enrichment. The sequenced DNA: TGTGCCATCAGCAGGACTCAATATTACGAGCAGTACTTC. Its amino acids are CAISRTQYYEQYF.